These 26 T cell receptor beta chains were sequenced from one sample in a study of blood T cell repertoires in COVID-19. Measured with immunoSEQ multiplex PCR; TCRdb has only the in-frame clones, and not every one. This repertoire shows over 250,000 clones, roughly 90% found once; its top ten account for roughly 0.8%. The sequenced sample consisted of peripheral blood. These receptors were obtained from a woman in her twenties or thirties with acute or convalescent COVID-19.

This clone showed up just once. The chain uses TRBV4-1 and TRBJ2-1, with D tentatively TRBD2 (5 bases). Per the germline V gene, CDR1 is MGHRA and CDR2 is YSYEKL. This CDR3 has 14 amino acids. Trimming shortened V by 0 bases and J by 10 bases, and 13 bases separated the two germline ends. In DNA, the CDR3 is TGCGCCAGCAGCCAAGAACGAGGGAGATTGGAGCAGTTCTTC. Protein: CASSQERGRLEQFF.

V usage is TRBV27 and J usage is TRBJ2-5, with D possibly being TRBD1 (6 bases). V lost 4 bases to trimming and J lost 3 bases, with 12 bases between them. Germline V gene data show CDR1 as MNHEY and CDR2 as SMNVEV (reference sequence). The CDR3 has 14 residues. CDR3 sequence reads: CASSSTGQKETQYF. The CDR3 DNA reads as TGTGCCAGCAGTTCAACCGGACAGAAAGAGACCCAGTACTTC.

This sequence joins TRBV7-9 and TRBJ2-4; D unresolved. CDR1 and CDR2 from the germline V gene are SEHNR and FQNEAQ (reference sequence). With 5 bases removed from V and 8 bases from J, the gap between germline ends came to 16 bases. The CDR3 has 14 residues. As DNA, the CDR3 is TGTGCCAGCAGCCATCCTAATTTCGGTTACATTCAGTACTTC. Its protein is CASSHPNFGYIQYF.

The chain's CDR3 is CASSLGAGRLYEQYF. The CDR3 DNA reads TGTGCCAGCAGCTTAGGGGCGGGCAGGTTGTACGAGCAGTACTTC. This chain joins TRBV7-2 and TRBJ2-7, with D perhaps TRBD2 (5 bases). This CDR3 spans 15 amino acids. Germline CDR1 and CDR2: SGHTA and FQGNSA. V shed 1 base and J shed 4 bases, with 14 bases lying between them.

The chain employs TRBV14 and TRBJ2-5, with D perhaps TRBD1 (6 bases). Germline assignment: CDR1 SGHDN and CDR2 FVKESK. The CDR3 contains 15 residues. V shed 4 bases and J shed 0 bases, with 12 bases lying between them. The CDR3 bases are TGTGCCAGCAGCCTTCGAACAGGGAACCAAGAGACCCAGTACTTC. It is translated as CASSLRTGNQETQYF.

The chain combines TRBV7-8 with TRBJ2-1; 10 nucleotides agree with TRBD2. The CDR3 sequence is 17 residues long. Germline values: CDR1 SGHVS, CDR2 FQNEAQ. Trimming took 6 bases from V and 5 from J; bases not matched to a gene: 13. The CDR3 loop is CASSSPIAGGGDNEQFF. CDR3 nucleotides: TGTGCCAGCAGTTCTCCTATAGCGGGGGGCGGGGACAATGAGCAGTTCTTC.

The gene calls are TRBV27 and TRBJ2-7, with D uncertain. This CDR3 has 15 amino acids. Trimming shortened V by 0 bases and J by 2 bases, and 11 bases separated the two germline ends. Germline V gene data show CDR1 as MNHEY and CDR2 as SMNVEV (reference sequence). CDR3 bases: TGTGCCAGCAGTTTATCGGTGGGCCCCACCTACGAGCAGTACTTC. Its translation: CASSLSVGPTYEQYF.

This chain links TRBV6-5 with TRBJ1-4, with TRBD1 matching 7 bases. The CDR3 loop spans 11 amino acids. J was trimmed by 10 bases and V by 5 bases; bases with no gene match: 1. Per the germline V gene, CDR1 is MNHEY and CDR2 is SVGAGI. The CDR3 reads CASSQGGKLFF. The CDR3 DNA reads TGTGCCAGCAGTCAGGGGGGAAAACTGTTTTTT.

The table lists this clone with a count of one. The identical CDR3 is also encoded by other nucleotide sequences in the sample. CDR3 DNA: TGTGCCACCAGTGATATAGGACAGGGGACAGATACGCAGTATTTT. It encodes CATSDIGQGTDTQYF. This chain uses TRBV24-1 with TRBJ2-3; 9 positions match TRBD1. The J segment lost 3 bases and the V segment lost 3 bases, leaving 3 bases of the junction unmatched. In germline, CDR1 is KGHDR, CDR2 SFDVKD. The CDR3 runs 15 residues.

This sequence joins TRBV7-9 and TRBJ2-7; 12 nucleotides match TRBD1. This CDR3 comprises 14 residues. V shed 8 bases, J shed 4 bases, and the junction held 6 bases outside the gene matches. From germline, CDR1 is SEHNR and CDR2 FQNEAQ (reference sequence). Written as DNA, the CDR3 is TGTGCCAGCGGGGGGACAGGGGGCAGGTACGAGCAGTACTTC. Its translation: CASGGTGGRYEQYF.

This rearrangement joins TRBV9 to TRBJ2-7; TRBD1 might be the D (5 bases). Germline V gene data show CDR1 as SGDLS and CDR2 as YYNGEE. Trimming took off 4 bases at V and 0 bases at J, with 14 bases between the two ends. The CDR3 extends over 15 amino acids. The CDR3 sequence is CASSSQGTLSYEQYF. The CDR3 nucleotides read TGTGCCAGCAGCTCGCAGGGCACCCTCTCCTACGAGCAGTACTTC.

V usage is TRBV29-1 and J usage is TRBJ2-3; 9 bases line up with TRBD2. Germline V gives CDR1 SQVTM, CDR2 ANQGSEA. The ends lost 5 bases at V and 3 bases at J; junction bases unmatched: 3. The CDR3 is 13 residues long. The DNA for the CDR3 is TGCAGCGTTATGCTAGCGGGGACAGATACGCAGTATTTT. Its protein product is CSVMLAGTDTQYF.

This chain uses TRBV27 with TRBJ1-1; TRBD1 might be the D (6 bases). Trimming pared 6 bases from V and 4 bases from J, leaving 24 bases between. Germline values: CDR1 MNHEY, CDR2 SMNVEV (reference sequence). The CDR3 is made up of 17 amino acids. The CDR3 loop reads CASSPNPAGAPGTEAFF. The DNA for the CDR3 is TGTGCCAGCAGCCCTAACCCGGCAGGGGCCCCGGGCACTGAAGCTTTCTTT.

The chain joins TRBV7-2 to TRBJ1-2, with 7 bases identical to TRBD1. The CDR3 is made up of 17 amino acids. Trimming cost V 1 base and J 4 bases; bases outside gene matches: 12. Germline CDR1 is SGHTA and CDR2 is FQGNSA. The CDR3 region is CASSLDLWQGEIYGYTF. DNA for the CDR3: TGTGCCAGCAGCTTAGATCTTTGGCAGGGGGAGATCTATGGCTACACCTTC.

V usage is TRBV24-1 and J usage is TRBJ2-1, with a weak D call TRBD2 (6 bases). V dropped 2 bases and J dropped 2 bases, with 12 bases sitting between them. Germline V gene sequence: CDR1 KGHDR, CDR2 SFDVKD. The CDR3 is made up of 16 amino acids. The CDR3 coding sequence is TGTGCCACCAGTGATTGGAGGTCGGGAGCCTACAATGAGCAGTTCTTC. Translation gives CATSDWRSGAYNEQFF.

The chain carries TRBV6-5 and TRBJ2-1, with 8 bases fitting TRBD1. Germline CDR1 MNHEY, CDR2 SVGAGI. V shed 0 bases and J 5 bases; nucleotides not matched to a gene: 3. This CDR3 is built from 15 residues. CDR3 in DNA: TGTGCCAGCAGTTACTCTCGGGACAGGAACAATGAGCAGTTCTTC. This translates into CASSYSRDRNNEQFF.

This chain joins TRBV10-3 and TRBJ2-2, with 14 bases matching TRBD2. The CDR3 is 17 amino acids. Trimming cost V 6 bases and J 1 base; bases outside gene matches: 4. Germline V gene data show CDR1 as ENHRY and CDR2 as SYGVKD. CDR3 coding DNA: TGTGCCATCAGGGGGACTAGCGGGAGTTTGAACACCGGGGAGCTGTTTTTT. This codes for CAIRGTSGSLNTGELFF.

The chain has TRBV5-1 and TRBJ2-1; TRBD2 agrees at 8 bases. This CDR3 has 14 amino acids. V trimming: 5 bases; J trimming: 9 bases; junction bases outside the gene matches: 10. Germline CDR1 reads SGHRS; CDR2 reads YFSETQ. The CDR3 DNA is TGCGCCAGCAGACTCCATAGCGGGATTGGTGAGCAGTTCTTC. It yields the protein CASRLHSGIGEQFF.

The gene calls are TRBV12-5 and TRBJ2-1; 8 positions match TRBD1. This CDR3 is built from 13 residues. Germline CDR1 reads LGHNT; CDR2 reads FRNRAP. Germline trimming cut 0 bases from V and 12 bases from J; bases unmatched to any gene: 4. The CDR3 sequence: CASGLVAGQGQFF. CDR3 DNA sequence: TGTGCTAGTGGTTTGGTTGCTGGACAGGGGCAGTTCTTC. Together with reference TRBV12-5 and TRBJ2-1, the CDR3 gives the full variable domain: DARVTQTPRHKVTEMGQEVTMRCQPILGHNTVFWYRQTMMQGLELLAYFRNRAPLDDSGMPKDRFSAEMPDATLATLKIQPSEPRDSAVYFCASGLVAGQGQFFGPGTRLTVL.

The CDR3 sequence: CASSLDLTGAFF. For the CDR3, the DNA is TGTGCCAGCTCATTAGACCTGACGGGGGCTTTCTTT. The chain uses TRBV18 and TRBJ1-1, with unresolved D. V shed 5 bases and J shed 11 bases, with 15 bases lying between them. This CDR3 comprises 12 residues. Per germline, CDR1 KGHSH and CDR2 LQKENI.

The chain uses TRBV6-2 or TRBV6-3 and TRBJ2-1; no firm D call. The germline gives CDR1 MNHEY, CDR2 SVGEGT. This CDR3 has 12 amino acids. Trimming removed 1 base at V and 10 bases at J, with 8 bases between. This CDR3 is CASSYLAYEQFF. DNA for the CDR3: TGTGCCAGCAGTTACTTAGCATACGAGCAGTTCTTC.

In this sample, this clone turned up a few times. The chain uses TRBV24-1 and TRBJ2-7; a weak D match, TRBD1 (6 bases). Per germline, CDR1 KGHDR and CDR2 SFDVKD. The ends were cut back, 4 bases at V and 4 bases at J, with 16 bases in the middle. CDR3 length equals 15 residues. In DNA form, the CDR3 reads TGTGCCACCAGTGACCATACCGGGACATATTACGAGCAGTACTTC. It yields the protein CATSDHTGTYYEQYF.

The chain has TRBV7-2 and TRBJ2-6; TRBD2 aligns across 7 bases. Germline V gene sequence: CDR1 SGHTA, CDR2 FQGNSA. The length of the CDR3 is 16 residues. With 7 bases clipped from V and 2 bases from J, the junction kept 8 bases outside the gene matches. The CDR3 here is CASNYGGRPGANVLTF. CDR3 bases: TGTGCCAGCAACTACGGCGGGAGACCTGGGGCCAACGTCCTGACTTTC.

CDR3 sequence (DNA): TGTGCCAGCAGCTTGTGGGCAGGGGGCTACACCGGGGAGCTGTTTTTT. Translating gives CASSLWAGGYTGELFF. This chain links TRBV5-6 with TRBJ2-2, with TRBD1 matching 8 bases. With V trimmed by 1 base and J by 3 bases, 5 bases remained unmatched. Germline loops: CDR1 SGHDT, CDR2 YYEEEE. The CDR3 has 16 amino acids.

CDR3 sequence: CASSFGGSAGNTIYF. The DNA of the CDR3 is TGTGCCAGCAGCTTTGGAGGGTCTGCTGGAAACACCATATATTTT. This chain uses TRBV7-8 with TRBJ1-3; D gene ambiguous. Trimming shortened V by 3 bases and J by 2 bases, and 11 bases separated the two germline ends. The CDR3 spans 15 residues. CDR1 and CDR2 from the germline V gene are SGHVS and FQNEAQ. The full variable domain, with the rest looked up from reference TRBV7-8 and TRBJ1-3, is GAGVSQSPRYKVAKRGQDVALRCDPISGHVSLFWYQQALGQGPEFLTYFQNEAQLDKSGLPSDRFFAERPEGSVSTLKIQRTQQEDSAVYLCASSFGGSAGNTIYFGEGSWLTVV.

This chain uses TRBV5-1 with TRBJ2-3, with 14 bases identical to TRBD2. Germline loops: CDR1 SGHRS, CDR2 YFSETQ. This CDR3 comprises 21 residues. V gave up 0 bases and J gave up 2 bases; unmatched junction bases: 14. This CDR3 is CASSLGGGLAGVPLITDTQYF. The CDR3 nucleotides are TGCGCCAGCAGCTTGGGTGGGGGACTAGCGGGAGTGCCTCTAATCACAGATACGCAGTATTTT.